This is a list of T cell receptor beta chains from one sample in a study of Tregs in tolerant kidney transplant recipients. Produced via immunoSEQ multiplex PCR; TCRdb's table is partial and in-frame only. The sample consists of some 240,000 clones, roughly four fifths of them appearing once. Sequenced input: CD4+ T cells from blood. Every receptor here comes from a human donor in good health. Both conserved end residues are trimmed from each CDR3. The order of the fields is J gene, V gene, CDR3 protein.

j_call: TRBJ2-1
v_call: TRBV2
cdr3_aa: ASSAWGDGEQF

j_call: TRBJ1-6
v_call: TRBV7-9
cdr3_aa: ASSLPVGSPLH

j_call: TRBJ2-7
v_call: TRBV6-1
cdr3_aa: ASKRAGDSSYEQY

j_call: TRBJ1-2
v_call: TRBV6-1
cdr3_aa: ASSAGAHYGYT

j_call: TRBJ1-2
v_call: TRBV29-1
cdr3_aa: SVEDPGAGYT

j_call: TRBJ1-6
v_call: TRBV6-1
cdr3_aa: ASSHFGRRNSPLH

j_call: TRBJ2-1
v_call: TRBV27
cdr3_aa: ASSLSGLAGGSSYNEQF

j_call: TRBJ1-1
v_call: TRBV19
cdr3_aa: ASSPRQGAAGTEAF

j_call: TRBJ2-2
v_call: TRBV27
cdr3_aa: ASSSSGQGSTGELF

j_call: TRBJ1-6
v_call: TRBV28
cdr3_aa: ASTPFGRANSPLH

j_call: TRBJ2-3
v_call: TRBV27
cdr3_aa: ASSFSESTDTQY

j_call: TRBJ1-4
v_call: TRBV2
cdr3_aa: ASSDRGHSTNEKLF

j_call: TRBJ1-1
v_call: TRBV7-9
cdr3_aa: ASSPLEGTEAF

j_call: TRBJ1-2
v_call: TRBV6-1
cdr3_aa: ASSEARQTGAYGYT

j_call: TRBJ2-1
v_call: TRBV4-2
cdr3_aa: ASSQVADNEQF

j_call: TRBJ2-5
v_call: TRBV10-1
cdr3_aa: ASSPGGVYQETQY

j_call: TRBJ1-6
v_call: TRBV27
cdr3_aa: ASTIGTGGYSPLH

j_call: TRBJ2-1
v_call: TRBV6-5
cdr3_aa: ASSYGPDYNEQF

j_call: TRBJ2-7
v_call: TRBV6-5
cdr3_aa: ASRYRDSTYEQY

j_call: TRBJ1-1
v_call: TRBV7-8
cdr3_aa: ASSPPYRGANTEAF

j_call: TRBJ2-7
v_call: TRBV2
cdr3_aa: ASSGSAGIYEQY

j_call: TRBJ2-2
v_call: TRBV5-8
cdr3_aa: ASPAGTANHANTGELF

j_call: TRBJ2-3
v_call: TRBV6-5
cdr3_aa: ASRTDSTDTQY

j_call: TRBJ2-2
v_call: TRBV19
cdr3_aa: ASSATGMNTGELF

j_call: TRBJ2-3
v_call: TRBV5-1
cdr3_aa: ASSLGVTSGRDTQY

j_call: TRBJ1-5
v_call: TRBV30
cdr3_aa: AWSATGAQPQH

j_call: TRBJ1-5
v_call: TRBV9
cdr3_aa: ASSTGVSNQPQH

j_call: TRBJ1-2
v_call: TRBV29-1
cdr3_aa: SVAPDPNYGYT

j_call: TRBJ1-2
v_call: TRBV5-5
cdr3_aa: ASSLKAVDYGYT

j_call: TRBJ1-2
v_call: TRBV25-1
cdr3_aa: ASSDPGTGGSYGYT

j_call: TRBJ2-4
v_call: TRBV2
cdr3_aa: ASRRTSGNIQY

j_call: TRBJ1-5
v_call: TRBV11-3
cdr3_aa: ASSLNDRGLYSNQPQH

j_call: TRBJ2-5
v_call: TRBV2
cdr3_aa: ASSELAGGGETQY

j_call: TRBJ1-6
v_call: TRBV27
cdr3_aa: ASSLSIPWDGFNSPLH

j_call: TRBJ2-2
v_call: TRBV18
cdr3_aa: ASSPPGPRSGTGELF

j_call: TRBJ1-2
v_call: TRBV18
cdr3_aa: ASSPSTGFTDYGYT

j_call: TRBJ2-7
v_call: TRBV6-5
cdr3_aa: ASSAGSSGTYEQY

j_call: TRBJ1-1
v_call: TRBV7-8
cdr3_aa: ASSLVQGEAF

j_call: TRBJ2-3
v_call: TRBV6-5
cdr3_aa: ASSKGLANTDTQY

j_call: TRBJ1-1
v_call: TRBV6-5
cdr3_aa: ASSENRGTEAF

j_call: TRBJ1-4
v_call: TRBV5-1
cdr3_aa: ASSSGGTGPNEKLF

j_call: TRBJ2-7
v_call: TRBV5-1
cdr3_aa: ASSPDRGGQEQY

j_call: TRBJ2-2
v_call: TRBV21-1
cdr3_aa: ASSTRDSTGELF

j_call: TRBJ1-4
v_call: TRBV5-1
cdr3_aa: ASSLGRPGAATNEKLF

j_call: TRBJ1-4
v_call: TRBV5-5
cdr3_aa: ASSLVLGGRATNEKLF

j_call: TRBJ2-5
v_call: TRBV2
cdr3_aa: ASLWTEQETQY